This T cell receptor beta chain came from a study of blood T cell repertoires in COVID-19. Study overall: Researchers got acute and convalescent COVID-19 samples from the United States, Italy and Spain. T cells, B-cell-depleted T cells, or PBMCs supplied cDNA or gDNA.

In the study's own analysis: Amplification of reference gene primers was used by the study to estimate nucleated cell counts. The data were produced by immunoSEQ multiplex PCR, yet TCRdb's version contains in-frame clones alone and is incomplete. V, J and clone size are taken as reported in that table, and D and trimming were inferred from the DNA itself. Here the sample spans tens of thousands of clones, about 63% being singletons. Trimming took 4 bases from V and 4 from J; bases not matched to a gene: 10. This CDR3 has 17 residues. CDR1 and CDR2 from the germline V gene are SGDLS and YYNGEE. Sequenced sample: peripheral blood. The chain joins TRBV9 to TRBJ2-5, with 13 bases aligning to TRBD2. The TCR comes from a woman in her seventies with acute or convalescent COVID-19. The CDR3 here is CASSLSQLAGGGETQYF. The CDR3 nucleotides read TGTGCCAGCAGCCTAAGCCAACTAGCGGGAGGGGGAGAGACCCAGTACTTC.